This T cell receptor (beta chain) appears in the sequencing data of a study of shared clonotypes between healthy human individuals. Study-level results: Rarefaction analysis demonstrated incomplete sorted-subset sequencing notwithstanding large depth. Generation of non-shared clonotypes was less probable than generation of clonotypes shared by all four donors.

The CDR3 is 13 amino acids. Trimming cost V 4 bases and J 6 bases, with 10 bases left between them. Germline V gives CDR1 SGHRS, CDR2 YFSETQ. The authors ran the assay at deep level. The method was immunoSEQ multiplex PCR; TCRdb's version includes in-frame clones alone and lacks a portion of them. The sample lists 2.5 million or so clones; approximately 94% were seen once. Turning to this clone: Its cognate antigen is unknown.

Each donor was a Caucasian adult residing in Nashville, Tennessee. Sequenced input: naive CD4+ T cells sorted from blood. Subset described: CD45RA+ positively selected. The rearrangement links TRBV5-1 to TRBJ2-2, with TRBD2 as a possible D gene (5 bases). This TCR derives from a man aged 18 to 30 in good health. The CDR3: CASSQLEAGELFF. CDR3 coding DNA: TGCGCCAGCAGCCAACTAGAGGCCGGGGAGCTGTTTTTT.